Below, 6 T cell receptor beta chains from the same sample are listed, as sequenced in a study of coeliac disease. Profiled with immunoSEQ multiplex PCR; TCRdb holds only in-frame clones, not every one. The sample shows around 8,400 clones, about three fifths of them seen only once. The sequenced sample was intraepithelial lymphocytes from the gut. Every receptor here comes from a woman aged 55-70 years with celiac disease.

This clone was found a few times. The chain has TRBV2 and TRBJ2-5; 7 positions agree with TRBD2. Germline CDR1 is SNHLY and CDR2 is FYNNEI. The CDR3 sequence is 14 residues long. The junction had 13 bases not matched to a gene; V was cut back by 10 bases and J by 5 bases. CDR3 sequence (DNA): TGTGCCACTCAAGAGCGGGGCATCGGGGAGACCCAGTACTTC. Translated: CATQERGIGETQYF.

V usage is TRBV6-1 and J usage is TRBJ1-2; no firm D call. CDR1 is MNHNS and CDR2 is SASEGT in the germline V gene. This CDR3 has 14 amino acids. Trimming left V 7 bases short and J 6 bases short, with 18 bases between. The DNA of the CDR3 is TGTGCCAGCACCAGCGCGTCGGCTCGAGATGGCTACACCTTC. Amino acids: CASTSASARDGYTF.

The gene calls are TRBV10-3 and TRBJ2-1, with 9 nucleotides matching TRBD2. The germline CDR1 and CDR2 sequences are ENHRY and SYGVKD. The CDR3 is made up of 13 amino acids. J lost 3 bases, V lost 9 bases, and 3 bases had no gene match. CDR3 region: CAILAGDYNEQFF. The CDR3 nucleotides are TGTGCCATTTTAGCGGGAGACTACAATGAGCAGTTCTTC.

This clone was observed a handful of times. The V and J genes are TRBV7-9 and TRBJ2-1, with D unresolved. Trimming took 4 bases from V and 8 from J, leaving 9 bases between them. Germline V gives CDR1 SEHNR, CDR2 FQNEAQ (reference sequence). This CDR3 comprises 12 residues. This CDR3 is CASSSQSYEQFF. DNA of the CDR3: TGTGCCAGCAGCTCACAATCTTATGAGCAGTTCTTC.

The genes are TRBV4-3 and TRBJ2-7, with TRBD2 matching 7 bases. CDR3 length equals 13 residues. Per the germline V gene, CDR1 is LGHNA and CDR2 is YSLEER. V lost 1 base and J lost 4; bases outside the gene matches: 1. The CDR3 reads CASSQARGYEQYF. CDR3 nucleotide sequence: TGCGCCAGCAGCCAAGCGCGGGGGTACGAGCAGTACTTC.

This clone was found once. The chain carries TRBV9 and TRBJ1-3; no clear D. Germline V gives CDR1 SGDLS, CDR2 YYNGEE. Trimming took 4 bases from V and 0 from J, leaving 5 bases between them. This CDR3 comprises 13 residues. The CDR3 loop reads CASSFNSGNTIYF. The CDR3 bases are TGTGCCAGCAGCTTTAACTCTGGAAACACCATATATTTT.